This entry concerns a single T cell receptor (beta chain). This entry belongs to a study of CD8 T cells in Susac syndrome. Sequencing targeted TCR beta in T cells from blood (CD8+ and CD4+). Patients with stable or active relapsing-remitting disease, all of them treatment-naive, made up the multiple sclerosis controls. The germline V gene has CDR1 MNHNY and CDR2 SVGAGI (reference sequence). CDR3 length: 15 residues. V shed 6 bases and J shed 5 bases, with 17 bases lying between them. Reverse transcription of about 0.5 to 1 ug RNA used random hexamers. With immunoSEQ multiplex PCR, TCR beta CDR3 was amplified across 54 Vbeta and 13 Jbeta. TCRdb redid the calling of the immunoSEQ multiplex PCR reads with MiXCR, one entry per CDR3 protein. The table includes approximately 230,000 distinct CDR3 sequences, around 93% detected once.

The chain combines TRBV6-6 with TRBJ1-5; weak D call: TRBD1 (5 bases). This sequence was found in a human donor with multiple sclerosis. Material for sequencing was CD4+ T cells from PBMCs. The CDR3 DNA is TGTGCCAGCAGCTTTCGGGGCGCCGGGGATCAGCCCCAGCATTTT. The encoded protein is CASSFRGAGDQPQHF.